This entry lists 11 T cell receptor beta chains sequenced from one sample in a study of T cell repertoires in cytomegalovirus infection (dated 2019 in TCRdb). Data came from an Illumina HiSeq 1500. The public reads were quality trimmed at Q25 with fastp and then assembled into clones with MiXCR by TCRdb, keeping productive beta chains. Rows merge per CDR3 protein into single entries with the most common DNA and genes. This sample lists about 360,000 distinct CDR3 sequences; 18% were detected once. Less than 9.5% of the sample lies in the top ten. The sample comprised PBMCs. The receptors were sampled from a human donor in good health (CMV status not recorded). Some clones in this sample may be carry-over from other donors' samples.

The V call is TRBV7-2, the J call TRBJ2-1; D is possibly TRBD1 or TRBD2 (5 bases each). In germline, CDR1 is SGHTA, CDR2 FQGNSA. CDR3 length equals 17 residues. Trimming cost V 2 bases and J 7 bases, with 21 bases left between them. Written as DNA, the CDR3 is TGTGCCAGCAGCTTATACGGGGACCGAACCTTTTTGAATGAGCAGTTCTTC. Residues: CASSLYGDRTFLNEQFF.

This clonotype was recorded at least ten times. The chain joins TRBV6-1 to TRBJ2-3; a weak D match, TRBD1 (5 bases). V was shortened by 7 bases and J by 2 bases, with 16 bases between the two germline ends. The CDR3 consists of 15 residues. The V gene's germline CDR1 is MNHNS and CDR2 SASEGT. Here the CDR3 DNA reads TGTGCCAGCACTGATGGCACAGGCTACACAGATACGCAGTATTTT. Translating gives CASTDGTGYTDTQYF.

This clonotype has just a few counts. This sequence joins TRBV7-9 and TRBJ2-5, with D unresolved. Looked up from germline, CDR1 is SEHNR and CDR2 is FQNEAQ (reference sequence). The CDR3 totals 15 residues. V lost 5 bases to trimming and J lost 4 bases, with 17 bases between them. CDR3 protein: CASSRTGGTGETQYF. CDR3 nucleotides: TGTGCCAGCAGCCGTACGGGCGGCACGGGAGAGACCCAGTACTTC.

This clonotype was seen at least ten times. V and J are TRBV12-3 or TRBV12-4 and TRBJ2-1; TRBD1 might be the D (6 bases). Trimming took off 3 bases at V and 7 bases at J, with 16 bases between the two ends. This CDR3 has 15 amino acids. CDR3 loop: CASSLVQGSGNEQFF. The CDR3 DNA reads as TGTGCCAGCAGTTTGGTACAGGGTTCTGGGAATGAGCAGTTCTTC.

V gene TRBV20-1 combines with J gene TRBJ1-1; unclear D gene. Germline CDR1 reads DFQATT; CDR2 reads SNEGSKA (reference sequence). This CDR3 region has 14 residues. With 3 bases removed from V and 1 base from J, the gap between germline ends came to 12 bases. CDR3 sequence: CSASVIYGNTEAFF. CDR3 nucleotides: TGCAGTGCTAGTGTTATCTATGGGAACACTGAAGCTTTCTTT.

This clonotype was detected many times. The rearrangement links TRBV7-9 to TRBJ2-5; the D is unclear. The V gene's germline CDR1 is SEHNR and CDR2 FQNEAQ (reference sequence). The CDR3 loop spans 13 amino acids. V gave up 6 bases and J gave up 5 bases, with 13 bases separating them. The CDR3 here is CASSPTRFETQYF. CDR3 sequence (DNA): TGTGCCAGCAGTCCCACGAGGTTCGAGACCCAGTACTTC.

The chain has TRBV15 and TRBJ1-4; no definite D call. Germline V gene data show CDR1 as LNHNV and CDR2 as YYDKDF (reference sequence). Trimming removed 0 bases at V and 6 bases at J, with 14 bases between. The CDR3 has 16 residues. The CDR3 reads CATSREGRYGDEKLFF. CDR3 nucleotide sequence: TGTGCCACCAGCAGAGAAGGCAGGTACGGGGATGAAAAACTGTTTTTT.

The chain carries TRBV30 and TRBJ1-5; the D gene is possibly TRBD1 (6 bases). V was trimmed by 5 bases and J by 4 bases, leaving 12 bases between them. The CDR3 is made up of 13 amino acids. The germline CDR1 and CDR2 sequences are GTSNPN and SVGIG (reference sequence). The CDR3 protein is CAWSKTGNQPQHF. The CDR3 DNA reads TGTGCCTGGTCCAAGACAGGTAATCAGCCCCAGCATTTT.

This clonotype turned up a few times. The gene calls are TRBV11-2 and TRBJ2-3; D is undetermined. In germline, CDR1 is SGHAT, CDR2 FQNNGV. V shed 1 base and J shed 7 bases, with 12 bases lying between them. The CDR3 totals 14 residues. The CDR3 sequence: CASSLAGIQNTQYF. The DNA for the CDR3 is TGTGCCAGCAGCTTAGCTGGGATCCAAAATACGCAGTATTTT.

This chain connects TRBV20-1 to TRBJ2-1; the D call may be TRBD1 or TRBD2 (6 bases each). Trimming took 0 bases from V and 4 from J, leaving 13 bases between them. Germline loops: CDR1 DFQATT, CDR2 SNEGSKA (reference sequence). CDR3 length: 15 residues. CDR3 in amino acids: CSARDAGHGYNEQFF. The DNA for the CDR3 is TGCAGTGCTAGAGATGCGGGACACGGTTACAATGAGCAGTTCTTC.

The chain joins TRBV12-5 to TRBJ2-5, with D perhaps TRBD2 (5 bases). Trimming shortened V by 0 bases and J by 3 bases, and 8 bases separated the two germline ends. The CDR3 runs to 14 residues. From germline, CDR1 is LGHNT and CDR2 FRNRAP. DNA of the CDR3: TGTGCTAGTGGTTTGGTACCAGCGGAAGAGACCCAGTACTTC. Protein sequence: CASGLVPAEETQYF.